This T cell receptor beta chain was recovered during a study of T cells after yellow fever vaccination. This clonotype has a handful of counts. The CDR3 length is 14 residues. The germline V gene has CDR1 MNHEY and CDR2 SMNVEV (reference sequence). V lost 8 bases, J lost 3 bases, and 6 bases stayed unmatched. TCRdb re-called the 5' RACE reads with MiXCR, one entry per CDR3 protein. Here the sample spans under 600,000 distinct CDR3 sequences, approximately 13% being singletons. Sequences were derived from PBMCs, sampled on the day of the yellow fever booster vaccination. The receptor's source is a young man who received the YFV17D yellow fever vaccine. The rearrangement uses TRBV27 and TRBJ2-3; TRBD1 matches 9 bases. The CDR3 DNA reads as TGTGCCAGCGCAGGACAGGGGCTAACAGATACGCAGTATTTT. Protein product: CASAGQGLTDTQYF.